This T cell receptor beta chain stems from a study of cytomegalovirus exposure and HLA in healthy donors (TCRdb year 2017). For the wider study: In an earlier analysis of some 550 of the donors, around 290 Gb of sequence data and 117 million unique TCR beta sequences from 150 million to 200 million T cells were reported. An early release covering about 600 HLA-typed donors comprised about 300 gigabases of sequencing data and around 85 million unique TCR sequences. Among the approximately 400 genotyped donors, roughly 80% belonged to the genetic ancestry cluster associated with self-reported Caucasian donors. The aim of the study was to test whether cataloging public T cell receptors could identify signatures of past pathogen exposure. Using immunosequencing, the study profiled T cell repertoires from 500 to 800 subjects and related those repertoires to cytomegalovirus serostatus. A separate validation cohort of approximately 130 different subjects was used in addition to the 666-subject first cohort. To predict cytomegalovirus infection status, the study combined high-throughput TCR immunosequencing, statistical association of individual TCRs with disease status, and machine learning. A later analysis re-analyzed previously published TCR beta repertoires from hundreds of donors and added high-resolution HLA genotyping to study TCR occurrence patterns. The later analysis used no new phenotypic data to find candidate immune exposures, relying instead on TCR beta sequences and their occurrence across donors. In an earlier analysis of 587 of the donors, high-throughput TCR beta sequencing was used to judge whether each TCR beta V gene segment behaved as functional or pseudogenic. Alongside the repertoire data, information on donor age, sex, ethnicity and CMV serostatus was compiled. A later genetic analysis used genome-wide SNP genotypes for 398 of the 666 donors, treating that subset as a discovery cohort. Every discovery cohort repertoire had been produced on one sequencing platform. Both class I and class II loci were covered by HLA typing, at four-digit resolution. The number of typed donors differed by locus: about 629-630 for A, B, C, DRB1 and DQB1; some 500 for DQA1; approximately 600 for DPA1; and roughly 490 for DPB1. Because of strong linkage in the cohort, roughly five DR-DQ haplotypes were treated as single units for association and clustering. On average, around 200,000 unique TCR beta nucleotide sequences were sequenced per donor among 300 to 500 genotyped donors of the cohort, with 15% to 20% of those sequences being non-productive.

In total, approximately 690 healthy bone marrow donors made up the cohort. At the time of sampling, every cohort member was nominally healthy, though immune exposures that went unrecorded were likely present. The donor was CMV seronegative and was included in the group of several hundred seronegative cohort members. Each donor provided a peripheral blood sample, and peripheral blood mononuclear cells were used for TCR beta sequencing. Genomic DNA extraction from the blood cell samples was performed with the Qiagen DNeasy Blood Extraction Kit. The method was the immunoSEQ multiplex PCR assay. For the multiplex PCR, a mixture combining 60 forward primers for TCR Vbeta segments and 13 reverse primers for TCR Jbeta segments was used. The CDR3 region of rearranged TCR beta genes was amplified from genomic DNA with a multiplex PCR assay. Amplified TCR beta libraries were sequenced as 87-base-pair reads on the Illumina HiSeq System. In the paper's pipeline: Across the 670 or so repertoires, a later analysis counted roughly 84 million unique TCR beta chains, around 10 million of which were shared by at least two donors. A nearest-neighbor algorithm error-corrected the raw reads and collapsed the reads into unique sequences, merging closely related sequences to remove PCR and sequencing errors. To assign V, D and J gene segments, CDR3 sequences were aligned to IMGT reference sequences. For a sequence to be retained, a match of at least six nucleotides to both a V gene segment and a J gene segment was required. A rearrangement counted as productive if the CDR3 had no stop codons and remained in frame with V and J, and every other rearrangement counted as non-productive. CDR3 was defined by IMGT convention, running from the second conserved V-encoded cysteine to the conserved J-encoded phenylalanine. The earlier analysis of some 580 of the donors excluded any sequence lacking an unambiguous match to a single V gene segment. In an earlier analysis of 500 to 750 of the donors, V segments were called functional above 56.7% productive rearrangements and were called segregating when the between-donor standard deviation exceeded 5%. A statistical classification framework was built to diagnose cytomegalovirus status from the catalog of TCR beta chain sequences. V and J gene assignment, in a later analysis, came from comparing TCR nucleotide sequences with IMGT/GENE-DB human TR gene sequences. Using the TCRdist pipeline, a later analysis assigned CDR3 sequences along with most-parsimonious VDJ recombination scenarios. In a later analysis, each TCR beta chain was defined by its CDR3 amino acid sequence together with its V-gene family, and reads lacking a unique V-gene family were excluded. To address suspected cross-contamination and a sequencing artifact, a later analysis removed a few hundred highly shared, low-generation-probability nucleotide sequences. For each public chain, a later analysis derived a clonal expansion index from normalized ranks of inferred template counts within each repertoire. In a later analysis, generation probabilities were computed with a VDJ recombination model fitted to out-of-frame rearrangements, and the resulting probabilities were checked against IGoR. Hypergeometric tests were used in a later analysis to score TCR-TCR, TCR-HLA and TCR-CMV co-occurrence, with a repertoire-size bias correction applied to the TCR pairs. To estimate false discovery rates, a later analysis permuted the HLA or CMV assignments 20 times. In a later analysis, co-occurring TCRs were grouped with DBSCAN, and TCRdist sequence similarity was added when clustering was performed within HLA-allele-positive subsets. For co-occurrence clustering, repertoires with fewer than 30,000 or more than 120,000 public chains were excluded, along with several repertoires with anomalous nucleotide sharing. TCRdb took over this immuneACCESS table, retaining in-frame rearrangements with V and J assigned. Such tables are incomplete; in checked studies, under half of the missing clones stem from an unresolved V gene, and the remainder is unexplained. V and J calls plus clone size are reproduced from that table; the DNA served to infer D and trimming. The sample table contains just under 65,000 clones; only one count was recorded for around 80% of them. The top ten hold more than 4% of the sample.

Study-wide conclusions, independent of this receptor: Most CMV-associated TCR beta chains appeared to be HLA-restricted in a later analysis, and the HLA associations seemed to be driven largely by CMV exposure. Sequencing depth was assumed to be roughly uniform across donors in the presence/absence analyses, though that assumption may not hold. At a false discovery rate of 0.05, a later analysis linked approximately 18,000 TCR beta sequences to specific HLA alleles. Because HLA typing was missing for some donors at each locus, association tests included only the typed subset. In a later analysis, TCR association rates were found to vary across HLA loci, with the most associated TCRs seen for DRB1 alleles and the fewest for HLA-C alleles. This cohort had only TCR beta chains sequenced, and the lack of alpha or paired-chain data limited which features could be detected. The classifier was reported to diagnose cytomegalovirus status with high specificity and sensitivity in both the original cohort and the validation cohort. Linkage disequilibrium might explain the correlated functional status among segregating V segments, but an unknown experimental factor could not be excluded. In an earlier analysis of some 640 of the donors, most TCR beta V segments were observed in productive rearrangements about 87% or about 30% of the time, broadly matching IMGT annotations. It was suggested by the authors that the approach could potentially be generalized to other disease states and immunological phenotypes. V-gene and J-gene trimming of TCR beta chains was associated with a missense DCLRE1C variant in a later genetic analysis, and the association was replicated in an independent cohort. Compared with equally common non-associated chains, HLA-associated TCR beta chains in a later analysis were more clonally expanded and had lower generation probabilities. A few of the identified cytomegalovirus-associated TCR beta chains were confirmed in vitro to be specific for cytomegalovirus antigens. When HLA alleles, especially DR and DQ, strongly co-occurred, attributing TCR associations to individual alleles was difficult. Most TCR sequences were observed very rarely across donors, whereas some public TCRs were present in many individuals. The 87-base-pair reads could not distinguish some IMGT-functional V segments, including TRBV6-2 and TRBV6-3, so those segments were excluded. A total of around 150 TCR beta chains were listed by the study as associated with cytomegalovirus. The sequencing pipeline was judged likely to have produced a cluster of highly shared sequence variants as a technical artifact. About 15 rarely observed V segments, including chromosome 9 orphons, were excluded from the earlier analysis of a few hundred of the donors because counts were too low. CMV serostatus was the only immune exposure information available for the cohort. According to a later analysis, parvovirus B19, influenza, CMV and Epstein-Barr virus appeared linked to several top co-occurrence clusters. A further reported finding was that TCR beta sequences accurately predicted the HLA-A and HLA-B alleles for most subjects in the first cohort. Compared with the approximately 600-donor mean, donors in an Asian-associated ancestry cluster had fewer N-insertions in productive TCRs, according to a later genetic analysis.

Turning to this clone: What antigen it recognizes has not been identified. Base qualities are not at hand, and no much larger clone is one base apart.

According to the germline V gene, CDR1 reads SGHRS and CDR2 reads YFSETQ. The CDR3, from cysteine to phenylalanine, totals 15 residues. Left in the record is the CDR3 DNA by itself, 45 bases read in frame from the first base. Trimmed from V: 4 bases; trimmed from J: 2 bases; junction bases lacking a gene match: 8. The sample comprised PBMCs. This receptor was obtained from a woman aged 25-40 years in good health and CMV-seronegative. The rearrangement combines TRBV5-1 with TRBJ2-5; TRBD1 lines up with 7 middle nucleotides. At the DNA level, the sequence is TGCGCCAGCAGCCTTGGGACAGCCAATCAAGAGACCCAGTACTTC. The encoded protein is CASSLGTANQETQYF.